This passage covers 6 T cell receptor beta chains from one sample sequenced in a study of patients and donors after allogeneic stem cell transplantation. TCRdb used MiXCR to reprocess the RT-PCR reads, holding one entry per CDR3 protein. This sample has 920,000 or so distinct CDR3 sequences, with around 17% found just once. The sequencing sample was made of blood, either unsorted or a sorted T cell fraction (not recorded which). All receptors come from a human donor who was either an allogeneic HSCT recipient or a stem cell or donor lymphocyte infusion donor (not recorded which). It is not recorded whose cells these are; they may come from a transplant donor.

This clonotype was counted between two and nine times. The rearrangement links TRBV3-1 to TRBJ2-5; 7 positions agree with TRBD2. Germline-derived CDR1 and CDR2 are LGHDT and YNNKEL (reference sequence). With V trimmed by 0 bases and J by 4 bases, 5 bases remained unmatched. The CDR3 contains 15 residues. In nucleotides, the CDR3 is TGTGCCAGCAGCCAAGAAGGGGTAGCGGGAGAGACCCAGTACTTC. Translating gives CASSQEGVAGETQYF.

This clonotype was counted a few times. The rearrangement uses TRBV7-7 and TRBJ1-4; D not resolved. The germline V and J ends were trimmed by 5 bases and 10 bases, with 8 bases remaining between them. This CDR3 is 11 amino acids long. Germline CDR1 and CDR2: SSHAT and FNYEAQ (reference sequence). CDR3 coding DNA: TGTGCCAGCAGCACGTCTGGAAAACTGTTTTTT. Translation: CASSTSGKLFF.

This clonotype was picked up a small number of times. The V and J genes are TRBV11-2 and TRBJ2-7; 7 positions match TRBD2. V gave up 5 bases and J gave up 2 bases; unmatched junction bases: 9. The CDR3 runs to 15 residues. CDR1 is SGHAT, CDR2 FQNNGV, per germline. DNA of the CDR3: TGTGCCAGCAGCCCTGGCGGGAGAGGGCCCTACGAGCAGTACTTC. This encodes CASSPGGRGPYEQYF.

This clonotype was seen ten or more times. V usage is TRBV29-1 and J usage is TRBJ2-1; 13 bases line up with TRBD2. The CDR3 has 13 amino acids. Germline assignment: CDR1 SQVTM and CDR2 ANQGSEA. The CDR3 DNA follows: TGCGGAGCGGGACTAGCGGGGTACAATGAGCAGTTCTTC. This sequence encodes CGAGLAGYNEQFF.

V gene TRBV5-5 combines with J gene TRBJ2-7; D might be TRBD1 (5 bases). The CDR3 loop spans 14 amino acids. In germline, CDR1 is SGHKS, CDR2 YYEKEE (reference sequence). Deletions cut 0 bases from V and 3 bases from J, with 10 bases between. The CDR3 here is CASSLGRVGYEQYF. In nucleotides, the CDR3 is TGTGCCAGCAGCTTGGGCAGGGTGGGCTACGAGCAGTACTTC.

V gene TRBV6-1 combines with J gene TRBJ2-6, with 7 positions matching TRBD1. Germline values: CDR1 MNHNS, CDR2 SASEGT. The CDR3 has 15 amino acids. The trim removed 5 bases at V and 2 bases at J, leaving 3 bases unmatched. CDR3 nucleotide sequence: TGTGCCAGCAGTAACGACAGGGCTGGGGCCAACGTCCTGACTTTC. Translated: CASSNDRAGANVLTF.